This TCR beta chain was identified in a study of naive and memory T cell subsets. Whole-study results and caveats: Both skin biopsy types reportedly yielded TCRs, tuberculin sites far more.

Stated treatment: skin biopsy from PPD injection site in Mantoux-positive individual. The library had UMIs added by 3' ligation of an oligonucleotide to TCR cDNA. Biopsied sites were PPD injections in people with a positive Mantoux test. Input was about 1 to 1,100 ng of DNase-treated total RNA without cell sorting. There are a few counts of this clonotype. Its antigen is unknown. Germline V lookup: CDR1 SGHVS, CDR2 FQNEAQ. There are 15 residues in the CDR3. Unmatched junction bases numbered 6, after V lost 1 base and J lost 5 bases. Amplification of ligated cDNA took four PCR rounds with SP2 and nested alpha and beta constant primers. Reverse transcription of blood and skin TCR RNA was primed at alpha and beta constant regions. MiXCR was run by TCRdb on the UMI-ligation and nested PCR reads, yielding one entry per CDR3 protein. Here the sample spans approximately 21,000 distinct CDR3 sequences, 4.5% to 7% being singletons.

This TCR came from an adult in good health. The input for sequencing was skin, taken from a tuberculin skin test site. The rearrangement uses TRBV7-8 and TRBJ2-5; 8 bases are shared with TRBD1. The CDR3 nucleotides read TGTGCCAGCAGCTTAGATACAGGGGGAGGCGAGACCCAGTACTTC. Protein product: CASSLDTGGGETQYF.